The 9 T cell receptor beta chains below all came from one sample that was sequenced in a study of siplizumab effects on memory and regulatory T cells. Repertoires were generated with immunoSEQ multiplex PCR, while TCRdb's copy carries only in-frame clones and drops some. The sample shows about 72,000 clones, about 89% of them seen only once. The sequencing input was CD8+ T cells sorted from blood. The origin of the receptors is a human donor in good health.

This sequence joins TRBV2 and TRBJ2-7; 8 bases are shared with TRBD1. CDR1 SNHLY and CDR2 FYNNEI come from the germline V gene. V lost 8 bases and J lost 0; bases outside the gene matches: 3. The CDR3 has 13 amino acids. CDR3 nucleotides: TGTGCCAGCTCCGGGACAGGCTCCTACGAGCAGTACTTC. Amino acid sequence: CASSGTGSYEQYF.

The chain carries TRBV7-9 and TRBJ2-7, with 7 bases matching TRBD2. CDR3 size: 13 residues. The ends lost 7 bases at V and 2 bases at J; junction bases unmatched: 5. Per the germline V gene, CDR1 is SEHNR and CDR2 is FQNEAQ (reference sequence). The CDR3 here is CASTPREAYEQYF. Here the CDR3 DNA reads TGTGCCAGCACCCCCCGGGAGGCCTACGAGCAGTACTTC. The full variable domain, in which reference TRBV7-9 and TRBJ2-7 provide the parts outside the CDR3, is DTGVSQNPRHKITKRGQNVTFRCDPISEHNRLYWYRQTLGQGPEFLTYFQNEAQLEKSRLLSDRFSAERPKGSFSTLEIQRTEQGDSAMYLCASTPREAYEQYFGPGTRLTVT.

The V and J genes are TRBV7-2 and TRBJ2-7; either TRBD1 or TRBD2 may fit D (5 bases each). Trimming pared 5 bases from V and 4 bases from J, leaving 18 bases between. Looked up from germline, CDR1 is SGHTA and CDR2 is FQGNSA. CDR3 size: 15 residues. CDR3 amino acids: CASSQGGLGPYEQYF. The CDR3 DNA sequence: TGTGCCAGCAGCCAGGGCGGACTCGGCCCTTACGAGCAGTACTTC. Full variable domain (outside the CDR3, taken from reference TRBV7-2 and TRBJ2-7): GAGVSQSPSNKVTEKGKDVELRCDPISGHTALYWYRQSLGQGLEFLIYFQGNSAPDKSGLPSDRFSAERTGGSVSTLTIQRTQQEDSAVYLCASSQGGLGPYEQYFGPGTRLTVT.

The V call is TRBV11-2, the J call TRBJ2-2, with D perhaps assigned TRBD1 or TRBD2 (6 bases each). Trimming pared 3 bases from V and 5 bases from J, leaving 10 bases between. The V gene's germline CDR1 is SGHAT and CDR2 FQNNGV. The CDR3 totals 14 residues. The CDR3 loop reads CASSFSGATGELFF. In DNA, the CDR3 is TGTGCCAGCAGCTTCTCGGGGGCGACCGGGGAGCTGTTTTTT.

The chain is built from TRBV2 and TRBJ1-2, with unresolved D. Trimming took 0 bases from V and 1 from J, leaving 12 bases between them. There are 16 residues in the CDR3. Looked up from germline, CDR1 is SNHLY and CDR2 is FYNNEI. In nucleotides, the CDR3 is TGTGCCAGCAGTGAAGCGCGGAGCGGCCTTAACTATGGCTACACCTTC. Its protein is CASSEARSGLNYGYTF. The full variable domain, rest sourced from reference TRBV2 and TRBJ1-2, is EPEVTQTPSHQVTQMGQEVILRCVPISNHLYFYWYRQILGQKVEFLVSFYNNEISEKSEIFDDQFSVERPDGSNFTLKIRSTKLEDSAMYFCASSEARSGLNYGYTFGSGTRLTVV.

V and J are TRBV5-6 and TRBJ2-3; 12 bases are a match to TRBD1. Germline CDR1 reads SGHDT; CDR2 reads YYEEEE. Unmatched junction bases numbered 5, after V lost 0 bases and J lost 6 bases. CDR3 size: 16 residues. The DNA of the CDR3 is TGTGCCAGCAGCTTGGTAGGGGACAGGGGGCGGGATACGCAGTATTTT. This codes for CASSLVGDRGRDTQYF.

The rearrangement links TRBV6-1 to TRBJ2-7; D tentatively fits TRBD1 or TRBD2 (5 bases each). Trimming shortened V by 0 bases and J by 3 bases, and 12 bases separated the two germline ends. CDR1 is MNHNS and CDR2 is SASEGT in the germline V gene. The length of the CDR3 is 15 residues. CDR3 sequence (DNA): TGTGCCAGCAGTGAAGCGGCAGGGAGCAACTACGAGCAGTACTTC. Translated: CASSEAAGSNYEQYF.

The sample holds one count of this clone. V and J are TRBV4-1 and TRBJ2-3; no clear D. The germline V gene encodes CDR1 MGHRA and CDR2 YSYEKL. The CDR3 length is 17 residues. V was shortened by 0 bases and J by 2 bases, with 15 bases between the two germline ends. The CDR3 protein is CASSQDPGPVVTDTQYF. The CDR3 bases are TGCGCCAGCAGCCAAGACCCCGGGCCAGTTGTCACAGATACGCAGTATTTT.

In DNA form, the CDR3 reads TGTGCCAGCAGCTTAGAAGACACCAGGGAGACCCAGTACTTC. Protein sequence: CASSLEDTRETQYF. This chain joins TRBV7-6 and TRBJ2-5, with D hard to call. The germline V gene has CDR1 SGHVS and CDR2 FNYEAQ. The CDR3 is 14 residues long. Deletions cut 1 base from V and 5 bases from J, with 11 bases between.